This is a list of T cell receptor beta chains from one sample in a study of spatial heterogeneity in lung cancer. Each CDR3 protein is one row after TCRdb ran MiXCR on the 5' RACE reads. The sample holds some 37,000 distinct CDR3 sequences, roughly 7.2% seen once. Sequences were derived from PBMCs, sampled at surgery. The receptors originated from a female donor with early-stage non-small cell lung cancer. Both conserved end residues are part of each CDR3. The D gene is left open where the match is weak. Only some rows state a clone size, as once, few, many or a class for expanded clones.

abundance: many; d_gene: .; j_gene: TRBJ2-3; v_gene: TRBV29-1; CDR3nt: TGCAGCGTTGATGGCATTTCAGATACGCAGTATTTT; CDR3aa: CSVDGISDTQYF
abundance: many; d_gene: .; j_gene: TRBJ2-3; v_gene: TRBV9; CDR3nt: TGTGCCAGCAGCGTAGCGCAGGGGCGCCCAGATACGCAGTATTTT; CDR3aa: CASSVAQGRPDTQYF
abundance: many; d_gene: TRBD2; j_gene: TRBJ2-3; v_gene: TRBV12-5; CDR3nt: TGTGCTAGTGGTTTGGGGCTAGCGGGATTCACAGATACGCAGTATTTT; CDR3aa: CASGLGLAGFTDTQYF
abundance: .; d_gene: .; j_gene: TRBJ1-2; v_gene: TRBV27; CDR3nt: TGTGCCAGCAGTTTAACTCCCCTGGACAGCTTAAACTATGGCTACACCTTC; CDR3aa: CASSLTPLDSLNYGYTF
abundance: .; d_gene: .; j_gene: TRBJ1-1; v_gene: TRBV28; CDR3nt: TGTGCCAGCAGTCTCGGGACGGGTGAACAAACTGAAGCTTTCTTT; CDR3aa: CASSLGTGEQTEAFF
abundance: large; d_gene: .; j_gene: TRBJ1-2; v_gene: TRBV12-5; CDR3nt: TGTGCTAGTGGTCAAGACCCCTTTGGGTACTATGGCTACACCTTC; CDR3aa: CASGQDPFGYYGYTF
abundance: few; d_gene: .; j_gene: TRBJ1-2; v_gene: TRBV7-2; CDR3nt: TGTGCCAGCAGCTTAGCCTCAGGAACAGCTAACTATGGCTACACCTTC; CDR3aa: CASSLASGTANYGYTF
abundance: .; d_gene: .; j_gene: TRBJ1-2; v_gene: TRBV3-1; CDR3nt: TGTGCCAGCAGCCGAAGGGCCGACTATGGCTACACCTTC; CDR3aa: CASSRRADYGYTF
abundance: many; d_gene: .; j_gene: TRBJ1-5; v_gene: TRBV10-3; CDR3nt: TGTGCCACGAGGTCAGAGGGACAGCCCCAGCATTTT; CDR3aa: CATRSEGQPQHF
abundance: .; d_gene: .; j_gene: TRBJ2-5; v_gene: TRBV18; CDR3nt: TGTGCCAGCTCACCCGCCAGGAGTAAGGAAGAGACCCAGTACTTC; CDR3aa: CASSPARSKEETQYF
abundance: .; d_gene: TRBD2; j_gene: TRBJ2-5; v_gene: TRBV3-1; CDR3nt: TGTGCCAGCAGCCCCCAGACTAGCCGCATCAGGGAGACCCAGTACTTC; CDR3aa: CASSPQTSRIRETQYF
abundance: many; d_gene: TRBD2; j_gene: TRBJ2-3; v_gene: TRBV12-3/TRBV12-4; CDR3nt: TGTGCCACGAGCGGGGGGACAGATACGCAGTATTTT; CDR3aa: CATSGGTDTQYF
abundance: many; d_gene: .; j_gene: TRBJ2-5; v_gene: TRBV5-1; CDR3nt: TGCGCCAGCAGCTTGACGCGAGAGACCCAGTACTTC; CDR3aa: CASSLTRETQYF
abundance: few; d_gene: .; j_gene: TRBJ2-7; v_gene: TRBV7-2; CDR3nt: TGTGCCAGCAGCGGGCCCAGGGAGCAGTACTTC; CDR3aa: CASSGPREQYF
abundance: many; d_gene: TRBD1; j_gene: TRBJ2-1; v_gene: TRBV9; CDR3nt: TGTGCCAGCAGCTTAAGACAGGGGGGGATACTAAACAATGAGCAGTTCTTC; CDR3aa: CASSLRQGGILNNEQFF
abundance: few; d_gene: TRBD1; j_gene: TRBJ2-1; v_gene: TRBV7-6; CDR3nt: TGTGCCAGCAGCTTTTGGGACAGCTCCTACAATGAGCAGTTCTTC; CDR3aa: CASSFWDSSYNEQFF
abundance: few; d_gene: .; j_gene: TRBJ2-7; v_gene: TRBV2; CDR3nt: TGTGCCAGCAGTGAAGCGGAGGCGGGGACGTACGAGCAGTACTTC; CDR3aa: CASSEAEAGTYEQYF
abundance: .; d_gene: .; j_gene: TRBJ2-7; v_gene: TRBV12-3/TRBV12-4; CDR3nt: TGTGCCAGCAGTTTAACTATCCCCTACGAGCAGTACTTC; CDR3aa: CASSLTIPYEQYF
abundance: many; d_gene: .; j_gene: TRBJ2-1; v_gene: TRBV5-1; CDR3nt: TGCGCCAGCAGCTTGGATCCCCACAATGAGCAGTTCTTC; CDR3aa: CASSLDPHNEQFF
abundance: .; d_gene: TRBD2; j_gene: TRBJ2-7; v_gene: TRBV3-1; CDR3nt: TGTGCCAGCGCTCCCGGACTAGCGACCTACGAGCAGTACTTC; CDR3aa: CASAPGLATYEQYF
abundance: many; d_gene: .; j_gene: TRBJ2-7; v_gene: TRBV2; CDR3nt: TGTGCCAGCAGTGAAATCCCCCACTTGGCGGGCTCCCAATACGAGCAGTACTTC; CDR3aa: CASSEIPHLAGSQYEQYF
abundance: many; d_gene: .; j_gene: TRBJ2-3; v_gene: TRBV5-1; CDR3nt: TGCGCCAGCGCAGTACTGGGCGGCTACACAGATACGCAGTATTTT; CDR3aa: CASAVLGGYTDTQYF
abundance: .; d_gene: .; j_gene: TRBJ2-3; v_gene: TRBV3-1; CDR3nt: TGTGCCAGCAGGGGGGGAGTCTCCCTAGATACGCAGTATTTT; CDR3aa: CASRGGVSLDTQYF
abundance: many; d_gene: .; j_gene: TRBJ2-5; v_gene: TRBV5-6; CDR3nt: TGTGCCAGCAACCGGGGCTCGGAGGAGACCCAGTACTTC; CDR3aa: CASNRGSEETQYF
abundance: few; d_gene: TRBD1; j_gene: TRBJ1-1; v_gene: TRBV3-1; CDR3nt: TGTGCCAGCAGCCAAGCCTGGACAGGGAACACTGAAGCTTTCTTT; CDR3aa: CASSQAWTGNTEAFF